The sequence of this TCR beta chain was determined in a study of blood T cell repertoires in COVID-19. Overall study context: Samples of COVID-19 (acute and convalescent) were obtained from the United States, Italy and Spain. PBMCs, B-cell-depleted T cells, or T cells provided the cDNA or gDNA that made up the material.

As processed by the authors: Amplification of reference gene primers was used by the study to estimate nucleated cell counts. Here immunoSEQ multiplex PCR was the method, and the copy in TCRdb shows in-frame clones only, minus some. V and J calls and clone size are given by that table; D and trimming were obtained from the DNA. The sample lists 100,000 to 150,000 clones, over 60% occurring once. CDR1 MNHNY and CDR2 SVGAGI come from the germline V gene (reference sequence). V lost 10 bases, J lost 10 bases, and 20 bases lay in between. This CDR3 is built from 13 residues. The chain joins TRBV6-6 to TRBJ2-1, with no clear D. Sequencing input: peripheral blood. The receptor comes from a woman in her 70s with acute or convalescent COVID-19. The CDR3 reads CATRRNPAQEQFF. The CDR3 DNA reads TGTGCCACCCGAAGAAACCCCGCACAGGAGCAGTTCTTC.